This TCR beta chain is from a study of OX40 agonist ivuxolimab in advanced cancers. Germline lookup yields CDR1 SGHNT and CDR2 YYREEE (reference sequence). This CDR3 region has 15 residues. V dropped 0 bases and J dropped 1 base, with 10 bases sitting between them. Method: immunoSEQ multiplex PCR; TCRdb's copy keeps in-frame clones and lacks some. The data show under 95,000 clones, around 85% seen once. Concerning this clone itself: Its matching antigen is unknown.

Study-wide points: CD4+ and CD8+ blood T cells expanded clonally by week 6 at 0.1 to 3.0 mg/kg.

This chain joins TRBV5-4 and TRBJ2-5, with D perhaps being TRBD1 or TRBD2 (5 bases each). The receptor's source is an adult with an advanced solid tumor such as melanoma, head and neck, liver or kidney cancer. The specimen comprised CD4+ or CD8+ T cells sorted from blood, sampled in a trial of the OX40 agonist ivuxolimab. CDR3 in DNA: TGTGCCAGCAGCTTGGAGTTCGGGGCCCAAGAGACCCAGTACTTC. It yields the protein CASSLEFGAQETQYF.